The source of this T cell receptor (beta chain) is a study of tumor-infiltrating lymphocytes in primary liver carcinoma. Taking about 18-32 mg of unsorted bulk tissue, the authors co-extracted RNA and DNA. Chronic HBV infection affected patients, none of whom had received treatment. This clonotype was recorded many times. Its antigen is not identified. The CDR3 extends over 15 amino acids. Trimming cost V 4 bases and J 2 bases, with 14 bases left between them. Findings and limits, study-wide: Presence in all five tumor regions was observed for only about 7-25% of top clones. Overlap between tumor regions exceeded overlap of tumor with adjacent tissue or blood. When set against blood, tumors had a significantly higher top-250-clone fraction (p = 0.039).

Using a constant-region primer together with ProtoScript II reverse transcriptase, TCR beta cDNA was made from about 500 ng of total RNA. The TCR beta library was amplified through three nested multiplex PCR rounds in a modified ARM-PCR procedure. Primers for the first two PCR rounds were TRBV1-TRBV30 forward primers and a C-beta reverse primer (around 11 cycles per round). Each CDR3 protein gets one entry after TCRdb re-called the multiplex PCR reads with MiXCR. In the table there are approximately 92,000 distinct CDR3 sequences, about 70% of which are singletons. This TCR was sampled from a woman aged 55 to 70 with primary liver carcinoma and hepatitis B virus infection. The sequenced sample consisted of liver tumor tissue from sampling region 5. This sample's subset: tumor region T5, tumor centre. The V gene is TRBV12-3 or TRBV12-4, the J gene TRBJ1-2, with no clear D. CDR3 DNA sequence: TGTGCCAGCAGTTCTCCCCAGTCCAGCAACTATGGCTACACCTTC. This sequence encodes CASSSPQSSNYGYTF.